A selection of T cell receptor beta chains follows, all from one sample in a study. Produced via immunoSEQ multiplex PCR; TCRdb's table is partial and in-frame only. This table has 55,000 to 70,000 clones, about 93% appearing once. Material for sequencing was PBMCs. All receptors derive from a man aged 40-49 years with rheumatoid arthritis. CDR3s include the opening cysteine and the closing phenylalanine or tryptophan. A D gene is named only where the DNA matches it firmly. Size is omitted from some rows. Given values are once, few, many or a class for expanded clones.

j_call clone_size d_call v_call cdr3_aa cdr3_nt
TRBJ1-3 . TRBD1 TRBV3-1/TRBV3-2 CASSPRDSLGGNTIYF TGTGCCAGCAGCCCACGGGACAGCCTGGGGGGAAACACCATATATTTT
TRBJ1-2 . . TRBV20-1 CSASSAANYGYTF TGCAGTGCTAGTTCAGCAGCTAACTATGGCTACACCTTC
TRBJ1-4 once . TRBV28 CASRTIRRVFF TGTGCCAGCAGAACTATAAGACGGGTGTTTTTT
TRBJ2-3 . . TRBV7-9 CASSLGGLSTDTQYF TGTGCCAGCAGCTTAGGAGGGCTAAGCACAGATACGCAGTATTTT
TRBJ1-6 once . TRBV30 CAWTPGESSPLHF TGTGCCTGGACCCCAGGGGAATCTTCACCCCTCCACTTT
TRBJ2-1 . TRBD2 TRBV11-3 CASSLGVAGSSYNEQFF TGTGCCAGCAGCTTAGGGGTAGCGGGAAGCTCCTACAATGAGCAGTTCTTC
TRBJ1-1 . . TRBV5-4 CASSLEAAVKAFF TGTGCCAGCAGCTTGGAGGCCGCTGTCAAAGCTTTCTTT
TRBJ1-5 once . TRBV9 CASSVGPGFQPQHF TGTGCCAGCAGCGTAGGTCCAGGATTTCAGCCCCAGCATTTT
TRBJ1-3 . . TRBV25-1 CASSEFGRQAGNTIYF TGTGCCAGCAGTGAATTTGGCCGACAGGCCGGAAACACCATATATTTT
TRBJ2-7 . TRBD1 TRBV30 CAWSADRAYEQYF TGTGCCTGGAGTGCGGACAGGGCCTACGAGCAGTACTTC
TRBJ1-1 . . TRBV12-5 CASAWGGSETEAFF TGTGCTAGTGCCTGGGGGGGCTCCGAGACTGAAGCTTTCTTT
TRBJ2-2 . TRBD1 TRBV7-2 CASSSRTGVNTGELFF TGTGCCAGCAGCTCCCGGACAGGAGTGAACACCGGGGAGCTGTTTTTT
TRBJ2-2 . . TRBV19 CASSRGPSGTGELFF TGTGCCAGTAGCCGAGGACCCTCCGGGACCGGGGAGCTGTTTTTT
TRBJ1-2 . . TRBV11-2 CASTHPEGNYGYTF TGTGCCAGCACTCACCCTGAGGGGAACTATGGCTACACCTTC
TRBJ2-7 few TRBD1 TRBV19 CASSTGGDEQYF TGTGCCAGTAGTACAGGGGGCGACGAGCAGTACTTC
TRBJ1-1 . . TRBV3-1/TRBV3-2 CASSQDFAVFGLEAFF TGTGCCAGCAGCCAAGATTTCGCGGTTTTTGGGCTTGAAGCTTTCTTT
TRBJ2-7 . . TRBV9 CASSVDASSSSYEQYF TGTGCCAGCAGCGTAGACGCGAGCTCCAGCTCCTACGAGCAGTACTTC
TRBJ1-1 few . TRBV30 CAWTPFNTEAFF TGTGCCTGGACCCCGTTTAACACTGAAGCTTTCTTT
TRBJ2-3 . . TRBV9 CASSGLYSTDTQYF TGTGCCAGCAGCGGTCTATACAGCACAGATACGCAGTATTTT
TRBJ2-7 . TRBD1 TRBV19 CASSWTGVGYEQYF TGTGCCAGTAGTTGGACAGGGGTGGGCTACGAGCAGTACTTC
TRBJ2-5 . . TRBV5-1 CASRVVGEETQYF TGCGCCAGCAGGGTTGTAGGAGAAGAGACCCAGTACTTC
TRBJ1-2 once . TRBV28 CASSPGQIIYGYTF TGTGCCAGCAGCCCCGGACAGATTATATATGGCTACACCTTC
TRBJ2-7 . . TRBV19 CASSIRGMGEQYF TGTGCCAGTAGTATCCGGGGGATGGGGGAGCAGTACTTC
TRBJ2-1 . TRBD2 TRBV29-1 CSVKEAGGPNEQFF TGCAGCGTGAAGGAGGCGGGAGGGCCTAATGAGCAGTTCTTC
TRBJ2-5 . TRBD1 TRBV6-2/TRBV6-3 CASSYSGTGQKTQYF TGTGCCAGCAGTTACTCCGGGACAGGTCAAAAGACCCAGTACTTC
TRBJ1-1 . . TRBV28 CASRPLSSGNTEAFF TGTGCCAGCAGACCACTGAGCTCCGGGAACACTGAAGCTTTCTTT
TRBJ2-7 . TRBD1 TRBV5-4 CASSRQGAEYEQYF TGTGCCAGCAGCCGACAGGGGGCGGAGTACGAGCAGTACTTC
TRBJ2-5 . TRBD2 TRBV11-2 CASSSTGTSSQETQYF TGTGCCAGCAGCTCCACCGGGACTAGCTCGCAAGAGACCCAGTACTTC
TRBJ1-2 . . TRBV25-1 CASSTGWTAYGYTF TGTGCCAGCAGTACCGGTTGGACAGCTTATGGCTACACCTTC
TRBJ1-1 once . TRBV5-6 CASSLRAGVEAFF TGTGCCAGCAGCTTGAGGGCAGGGGTGGAAGCTTTCTTT
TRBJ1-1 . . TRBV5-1 CASNDYNRNTEAFF TGCGCCAGCAACGACTACAACCGGAACACTGAAGCTTTCTTT
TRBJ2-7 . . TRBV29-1 CSVEGAAGEQYF TGCAGCGTTGAAGGGGCAGCCGGCGAGCAGTACTTC
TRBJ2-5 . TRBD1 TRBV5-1 CASSSGQGSETQYF TGCGCCAGCAGCTCTGGACAGGGATCAGAGACCCAGTACTTC
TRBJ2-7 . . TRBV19 CASSAWLSPYEQYF TGTGCCAGTAGTGCCTGGCTCTCTCCCTACGAGCAGTACTTC
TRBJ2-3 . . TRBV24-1 CATSERSGDTQYF TGTGCCACCAGTGAGCGCAGTGGAGATACGCAGTATTTT
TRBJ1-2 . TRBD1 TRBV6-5 CASSRDRHNYGYTF TGTGCCAGCAGCCGGGACAGGCATAACTATGGCTACACCTTC
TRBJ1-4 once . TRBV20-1 CSASRLGASNEKLFF TGCAGTGCTAGTAGATTGGGGGCGTCTAATGAAAAACTGTTTTTT
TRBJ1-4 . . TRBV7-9 CASSPRGFEKLFF TGTGCCAGCAGCCCACGGGGGTTTGAAAAACTGTTTTTT
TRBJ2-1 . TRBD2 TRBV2 CASSDPSGRAFNEQFF TGTGCCAGCAGTGACCCTAGCGGGAGGGCCTTCAATGAGCAGTTCTTC
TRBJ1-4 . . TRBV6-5 CASSQVGNEKLFF TGTGCCAGCAGCCAGGTTGGGAATGAAAAACTGTTTTTT
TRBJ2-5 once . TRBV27 CASSLSTAVAQETQYF TGTGCCAGCAGTTTATCGACAGCGGTTGCACAAGAGACCCAGTACTTC
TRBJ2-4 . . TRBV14 CASSQRTIKNIQYF TGTGCCAGCAGCCAAAGGACAATCAAAAACATTCAGTACTTC
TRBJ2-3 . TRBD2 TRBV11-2 CASSDGRAITDTQYF TGTGCCAGCAGCGACGGGAGGGCCATAACAGATACGCAGTATTTT
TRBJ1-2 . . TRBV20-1 CSANTNYGYTF TGCAGTGCTAACACAAACTATGGCTACACCTTC
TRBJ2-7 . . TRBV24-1 CATSDRGGPSYEQYF TGTGCCACCAGTGATAGAGGGGGACCCTCCTACGAGCAGTACTTC
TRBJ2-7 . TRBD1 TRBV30 CATRDRPYEQYF TGTGCCACCCGGGACAGGCCCTACGAGCAGTACTTC
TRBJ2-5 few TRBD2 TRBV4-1 CASSQDWWGGTGETQYF TGCGCCAGCAGCCAAGATTGGTGGGGGGGAACAGGAGAGACCCAGTACTTC
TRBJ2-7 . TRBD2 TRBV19 CASSPSPAGGYEQYF TGTGCCAGTAGTCCCTCGCCTGCGGGAGGCTACGAGCAGTACTTC
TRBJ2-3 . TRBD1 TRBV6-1 CASSDMAGQATDTQYF TGTGCCAGCAGTGATATGGCGGGACAGGCCACAGATACGCAGTATTTT
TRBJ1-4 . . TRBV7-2 CASSSSGGTTNEKLFF TGTGCCAGCAGCTCGAGTGGAGGAACGACTAATGAAAAACTGTTTTTT
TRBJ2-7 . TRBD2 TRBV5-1 CASGLAGGLSSYEQYF TGCGCCAGCGGACTAGCGGGAGGCCTAAGTTCCTACGAGCAGTACTTC
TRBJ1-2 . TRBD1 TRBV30 CAWEPGQGYGYTF TGTGCCTGGGAGCCGGGACAGGGGTACGGCTACACCTTC
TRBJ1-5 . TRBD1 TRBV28 CASLTWTGVGNQPQHF TGTGCCAGCCTAACTTGGACAGGGGTCGGGAATCAGCCCCAGCATTTT
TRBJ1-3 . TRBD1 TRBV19 CASSARLDRGNTIYF TGTGCCAGTAGCGCACGCTTGGACAGGGGAAACACCATATATTTT
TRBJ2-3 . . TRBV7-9 CASSLAGGTDTQYF TGTGCCAGCAGCTTAGCGGGAGGAACAGATACGCAGTATTTT
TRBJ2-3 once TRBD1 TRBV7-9 CASSSRDRVDTQYF TGTGCCAGCAGCTCCCGGGACAGGGTAGATACGCAGTATTTT
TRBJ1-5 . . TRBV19 CASSIVGGLGQPQHF TGTGCCAGTAGTATAGTTGGGGGCCTGGGCCAGCCCCAGCATTTT
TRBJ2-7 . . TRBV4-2 CASSQEGASEQYF TGTGCCAGCAGCCAAGAGGGGGCCTCCGAGCAGTACTTC